The 2 T cell receptor beta chains below were found in one sample sequenced in a study of blood T cell repertoires in COVID-19. Repertoires were generated with immunoSEQ multiplex PCR, while TCRdb's copy carries only in-frame clones and drops some. The sample lists roughly 200,000 clones; 81% were seen once. Source material: peripheral blood. The source of these receptors is an elderly woman with COVID-19, enrolled during active disease.

V usage is TRBV28 and J usage is TRBJ1-5; D gene uncertain. Germline V CDR1 and CDR2: MDHEN, SYDVKM. The CDR3 contains 13 residues. With 5 bases removed from V and 4 bases from J, the gap between germline ends came to 9 bases. The CDR3, as DNA: TGTGCCAGCAGTCTCCAGGTAAATCAGCCCCAGCATTTT. Residues: CASSLQVNQPQHF.

V gene TRBV7-2 combines with J gene TRBJ2-2; 7 nucleotides line up with TRBD1. The CDR3 consists of 15 residues. The germline V gene encodes CDR1 SGHTA and CDR2 FQGNSA. J gave up 4 bases and V 3 bases, and 5 bases lay outside the gene matches. CDR3 sequence: CASSFIGGGTGELFF. CDR3 in DNA: TGTGCCAGCAGCTTTATAGGGGGCGGCACCGGGGAGCTGTTTTTT. Full variable domain (outside the CDR3, taken from reference TRBV7-2 and TRBJ2-2): GAGVSQSPSNKVTEKGKDVELRCDPISGHTALYWYRQSLGQGLEFLIYFQGNSAPDKSGLPSDRFSAERTGGSVSTLTIQRTQQEDSAVYLCASSFIGGGTGELFFGEGSRLTVL.